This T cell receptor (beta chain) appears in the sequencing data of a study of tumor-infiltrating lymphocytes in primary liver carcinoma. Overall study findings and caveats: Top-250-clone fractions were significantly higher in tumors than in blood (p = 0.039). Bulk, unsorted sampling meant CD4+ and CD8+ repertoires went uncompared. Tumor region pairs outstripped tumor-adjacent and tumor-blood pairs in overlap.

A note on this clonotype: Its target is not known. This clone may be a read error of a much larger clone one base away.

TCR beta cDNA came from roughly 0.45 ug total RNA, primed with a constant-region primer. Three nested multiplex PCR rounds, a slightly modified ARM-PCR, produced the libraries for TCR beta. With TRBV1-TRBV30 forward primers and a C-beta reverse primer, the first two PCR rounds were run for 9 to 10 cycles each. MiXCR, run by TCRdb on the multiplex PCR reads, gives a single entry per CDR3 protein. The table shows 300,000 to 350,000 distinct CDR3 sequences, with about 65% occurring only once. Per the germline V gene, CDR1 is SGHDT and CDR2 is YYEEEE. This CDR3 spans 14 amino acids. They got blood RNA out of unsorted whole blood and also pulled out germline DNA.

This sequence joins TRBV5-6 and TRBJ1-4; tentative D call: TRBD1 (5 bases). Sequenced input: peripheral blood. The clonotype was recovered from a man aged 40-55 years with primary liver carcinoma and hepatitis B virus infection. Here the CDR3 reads CTSSLQGPNEKLFF. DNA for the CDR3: TGTACCAGCAGCTTGCAGGGACCTAATGAAAAACTGTTTTTT.